The entry below describes one T cell receptor beta chain. The data were produced by immunoSEQ multiplex PCR, yet TCRdb's version contains in-frame clones alone and is incomplete. The profile covers roughly 79,000 clones, with 93% appearing a single time and around 0.75% taken by the ten largest. CDR1 SGHTA and CDR2 FQGNSA come from the germline V gene. V lost 1 base, J lost 6 bases, and 4 bases lay in between. This CDR3 spans 12 amino acids. The sample belongs to a study of T cell changes during pregnancy in multiple sclerosis. The sequenced sample was peripheral blood, obtained in the second trimester of pregnancy. The source of this sequence is a female donor in good health, enrolled as a control in a pregnancy study. The chain uses TRBV7-2 and TRBJ1-5; D unresolved. The CDR3 loop is CASSLGSQPQHF. CDR3 bases: TGTGCCAGCAGCTTAGGGAGTCAGCCCCAGCATTTT. Full variable domain (remainder filled in from reference TRBV7-2 and TRBJ1-5): GAGVSQSPSNKVTEKGKDVELRCDPISGHTALYWYRQSLGQGLEFLIYFQGNSAPDKSGLPSDRFSAERTGGSVSTLTIQRTQQEDSAVYLCASSLGSQPQHFGDGTRLSIL.